This entry lists 22 T cell receptor beta chains sequenced from one sample in a study of T-cell memory formation after mild COVID-19 (dated by TCRdb to the early 2020s). Libraries came from 5' RACE. Data came from an Illumina NovaSeq 6000. TCRdb handled the public reads itself, with Q25 trimming in fastp and clone calling in MiXCR, and kept productive beta chains. Every entry covers one CDR3 protein and lists the most common genes and DNA from its rows. This sample gives roughly 150,000 distinct CDR3 sequences in total; roughly 13% of them show up just once. Approximately 3.4% of the sample is held by the ten biggest clonotypes. Source material: PBMCs or a T cell subset sorted from them (not recorded which). These receptors originate from a man younger than 35 who had mild COVID-19 (a few samples of this study predate the infection). The sample titles of this study are shuffled in the database, so cell type and time point are left out; the donor was told from shared clones.

This chain joins TRBV21-1 and TRBJ2-7; the listed D gene, TRBD1, was not tested against the DNA. TRBV21-1 constitutes a pseudogene. The CDR3 extends over 19 amino acids. Here the CDR3 DNA reads TGTGCCAGCAGCAACAAGGAACTAGCGCGGGGACAGGGTTATGACGAGCAGTACTTC. Translated: CASSNKELARGQGYDEQYF.

The CDR3 region is CASSVGGTVYEQYF. In nucleotides, the CDR3 is TGTGCCAGCAGCGTAGGGGGGACAGTTTACGAGCAGTACTTC. The rearrangement links TRBV9 to TRBJ2-7; 7 bases map to TRBD1. The CDR3 length is 14 residues. The J segment lost 4 bases and the V segment lost 0 bases, leaving 4 bases of the junction unmatched. Germline V gene sequence: CDR1 SGDLS, CDR2 YYNGEE.

This clonotype was detected many times. The chain carries TRBV4-3 and TRBJ2-3, with D possibly TRBD2 on 6 matching bases. CDR1 and CDR2 from the germline V gene are LGHNA and YSLEER. The CDR3 is made up of 15 amino acids. The ends were cut back, 1 base at V and 1 base at J, with 9 bases in the middle. CDR3 nucleotide sequence: TGCGCCAGCAGCCAAGGCGGGGCCCGCACAGATACGCAGTATTTT. Its translation: CASSQGGARTDTQYF.

The chain uses TRBV7-8 and TRBJ1-2; TRBD1 aligns across 7 bases. CDR3 size: 13 residues. The V gene end was trimmed by 5 bases and the J gene end by 4 bases; junction bases not matched to a gene: 4. Germline CDR1 and CDR2: SGHVS and FQNEAQ. CDR3 DNA: TGTGCCAGCAGCCCCGGGACAGCCTATGGCTACACCTTC. Protein sequence: CASSPGTAYGYTF. Full variable domain (remainder filled in from reference TRBV7-8 and TRBJ1-2): GAGVSQSPRYKVAKRGQDVALRCDPISGHVSLFWYQQALGQGPEFLTYFQNEAQLDKSGLPSDRFFAERPEGSVSTLKIQRTQQEDSAVYLCASSPGTAYGYTFGSGTRLTVV.

The J gene is TRBJ1-4, the V gene TRBV10-2; possibly TRBD1 for D (6 bases). CDR1 and CDR2 (germline): WSHSY, SAAADI. The CDR3 is 17 residues long. The ends were cut back, 0 bases at V and 0 bases at J, with 11 bases in the middle. The CDR3 loop reads CASSESSGAATNEKLFF. The DNA for the CDR3 is TGCGCCAGCAGTGAGTCTTCAGGGGCTGCAACTAATGAAAAACTGTTTTTT.

This clonotype was seen more than once but under ten times. The rearrangement joins TRBV24-1 to TRBJ2-3, with D perhaps TRBD2 (7 bases). Germline CDR1 is KGHDR and CDR2 is SFDVKD. The CDR3 is 15 amino acids. V gave up 0 bases and J gave up 3 bases, with 9 bases separating them. The CDR3 spells CATSDLEGGTDTQYF. For the CDR3, the DNA is TGTGCCACCAGTGATTTGGAGGGGGGGACAGATACGCAGTATTTT.

This clonotype has just a few counts. The chain combines TRBV7-3 with TRBJ2-5; either TRBD1 or TRBD2 may supply D (6 bases each). The CDR3 is 14 residues long. V gave up 5 bases and J gave up 4 bases, with 14 bases separating them. Germline-derived CDR1 and CDR2 are SGHTA and FQGTGA. The CDR3 sequence: CASSRQEGGETQYF. DNA of the CDR3: TGTGCCAGCAGCCGCCAAGAGGGGGGAGAGACCCAGTACTTC. The full variable domain, in which reference TRBV7-3 and TRBJ2-5 provide the parts outside the CDR3, is GAGVSQTPSNKVTEKGKYVELRCDPISGHTALYWYRQSLGQGPEFLIYFQGTGAADDSGLPNDRFFAVRPEGSVSTLKIQRTERGDSAVYLCASSRQEGGETQYFGPGTRLLVL.

This clonotype was found a few times. The chain recombines TRBV12-3 or TRBV12-4 with TRBJ1-5; TRBD1 matches at 9 bases. The CDR3 consists of 14 residues. The J segment lost 5 bases and the V segment lost 8 bases, leaving 7 bases of the junction unmatched. CDR3 coding DNA: TGTGCCAGCTCCCTGCGGGACAGGGATCAGCCCCAGCATTTT. Its protein is CASSLRDRDQPQHF.

This chain links TRBV7-8 with TRBJ1-1; D gene uncertain. Germline loops: CDR1 SGHVS, CDR2 FQNEAQ. Between the trimmed V and J ends, which lost 6 bases and 0 bases, there was a span of 26 bases. The CDR3 consists of 19 residues. The CDR3, as DNA: TGTGCCAGCAGTTCAGCCTATAAAGGGAGAGGCCACATGAACACTGAAGCTTTCTTT. Translation gives CASSSAYKGRGHMNTEAFF.

This clonotype has a handful of counts. This rearrangement joins TRBV9 to TRBJ2-3, with a possible D match to TRBD2 (5 bases). Per germline, CDR1 SGDLS and CDR2 YYNGEE. V gave up 3 bases and J gave up 4 bases, with 15 bases separating them. The CDR3 contains 15 residues. The CDR3 DNA follows: TGTGCCAGCAGCGCGGACTGGCCGGAGTCAGATACGCAGTATTTT. Translating gives CASSADWPESDTQYF. Looking up the rest from reference TRBV9 and TRBJ2-3 gives the full variable domain: DSGVTQTPKHLITATGQRVTLRCSPRSGDLSVYWYQQSLDQGLQFLIQYYNGEERAKGNILERFSAQQFPDLHSELNLSSLELGDSALYFCASSADWPESDTQYFGPGTRLTVL.

The chain links TRBV6-5 to TRBJ2-5; D unclear. Between the trimmed V and J ends, which lost 10 bases and 2 bases, there was a span of 20 bases. Germline V gene sequence: CDR1 MNHEY, CDR2 SVGAGI. This CDR3 region has 15 residues. CDR3 in amino acids: CATSLVPRRQETQYF. CDR3 nucleotide sequence: TGTGCCACCTCCCTCGTTCCCAGGCGGCAAGAGACCCAGTACTTC.

The CDR3 loop reads CASSAGTGIGYTF. In DNA, the CDR3 is TGTGCCAGCAGCGCCGGGACAGGGATTGGCTACACCTTC. The chain has TRBV3-1 and TRBJ1-2, with 9 bases aligning to TRBD1. Unmatched junction bases numbered 5, after V lost 5 bases and J lost 7 bases. CDR3 size: 13 residues. Germline V gives CDR1 LGHDT, CDR2 YNNKEL (reference sequence).

The chain is built from TRBV20-1 and TRBJ1-5, with a weak D call TRBD1 (5 bases). The germline gives CDR1 DFQATT, CDR2 SNEGSKA (reference sequence). This CDR3 has 13 residues. Trimming left V 6 bases short and J 6 bases short, with 15 bases between. This CDR3 reads CSAPPGGGQPQHF. The CDR3 region has the DNA TGCAGTGCCCCCCCTGGGGGAGGTCAGCCCCAGCATTTT.

J is TRBJ2-6 and V is TRBV18; D is uncertain. This CDR3 is 15 amino acids long. The germline CDR1 and CDR2 sequences are KGHSH and LQKENI. The ends were cut back, 0 bases at V and 3 bases at J, with 6 bases in the middle. The CDR3 reads CASSPPAHGANVLTF. The CDR3 coding sequence is TGTGCCAGCTCACCACCGGCGCATGGGGCCAACGTCCTGACTTTC.

CDR3 amino acids: CASSLGGIHEQYV. Here the CDR3 DNA reads TGTGCCAGCAGCTTGGGGGGGATCCACGAGCAGTACGTC. The rearrangement uses TRBV7-2 and TRBJ2-7, with 7 bases fitting TRBD2. The CDR3 spans 13 residues. With 3 bases clipped from V and 5 bases from J, the junction kept 4 bases outside the gene matches. Looked up from germline, CDR1 is SGHTA and CDR2 is FQGNSA.

The rearrangement uses TRBV4-3 and TRBJ2-5; possibly TRBD1 for D (6 bases). The CDR3 is 15 amino acids. V was cut by 3 bases and J by 9 bases, with 20 bases left in between. CDR1 is LGHNA, CDR2 YSLEER, per germline. This CDR3 is CASSQSRGGSYAQYF. CDR3 bases: TGCGCCAGCAGCCAGAGCCGAGGGGGTTCTTATGCCCAGTACTTC.

This sequence joins TRBV12-3 or TRBV12-4 and TRBJ2-3, with 10 nucleotides matching TRBD1. The CDR3 consists of 16 residues. V gave up 4 bases and J gave up 2 bases; unmatched junction bases: 6. CDR3 in DNA: TGTGCCAGCAGTTCCTGGACAGGGGGGAACACAGATACGCAGTATTTT. Protein: CASSSWTGGNTDTQYF.

The V call is TRBV6-6, the J call TRBJ1-5, with D possibly matching TRBD1 (5 bases). Between the trimmed V and J ends, which lost 6 bases and 5 bases, there was a span of 14 bases. Germline CDR1 is MNHNY and CDR2 is SVGAGI (reference sequence). CDR3 length: 14 residues. The CDR3 DNA reads as TGTGCCAGCAGCGCTACAGCGGGGGATCAGCCCCAGCATTTT. It yields the protein CASSATAGDQPQHF.

The chain has TRBV28 and TRBJ1-2; D remains unclear. CDR3 length: 12 residues. Germline V gene data show CDR1 as MDHEN and CDR2 as SYDVKM. Trimming stripped 6 bases from V and 2 bases from J, with 7 bases between. CDR3 nucleotides: TGTGCCAGCAGCTTTTCCAACTATGGCTACACCTTC. It specifies CASSFSNYGYTF.

This clonotype came up many times. This chain's CDR3 is CASSLEGGTEQFF. The CDR3 DNA is TGTGCCAGCAGCTTAGAGGGAGGGACTGAGCAGTTCTTC. The rearrangement joins TRBV11-2 to TRBJ2-1; TRBD2 aligns across 7 bases. The germline gives CDR1 SGHAT, CDR2 FQNNGV. The V segment lost 0 bases and the J segment 9 bases; nucleotides outside the gene matches: 2. The CDR3 spans 13 residues.

This sequence joins TRBV11-2 and TRBJ2-5; D might be TRBD1 or TRBD2, each matching 6 bases. The CDR3 has 18 residues. Trimming took off 5 bases at V and 0 bases at J, with 22 bases between the two ends. Germline V CDR1 and CDR2: SGHAT, FQNNGV. CDR3 sequence: CASSPGARAQPDQETQYF. Here the CDR3 DNA reads TGTGCCAGCAGCCCGGGGGCGCGAGCCCAGCCAGACCAAGAGACCCAGTACTTC.

This clonotype was recorded a few times. This chain joins TRBV3-1 and TRBJ2-6; no reliable D call. V was pared by 4 bases and J by 2 bases, with 12 bases between. The V gene's germline CDR1 is LGHDT and CDR2 YNNKEL (reference sequence). This CDR3 region has 16 residues. CDR3 nucleotides: TGTGCCAGCAGCCTTCTCGGGCAGGCTGGGGCCAACGTCCTGACTTTC. Translating gives CASSLLGQAGANVLTF. Variable domain in full (rest from reference TRBV3-1 and TRBJ2-6): DTAVSQTPKYLVTQMGNDKSIKCEQNLGHDTMYWYKQDSKKFLKIMFSYNNKELIINETVPNRFSPKSPDKAHLNLHINSLELGDSAVYFCASSLLGQAGANVLTFGAGSRLTVL.